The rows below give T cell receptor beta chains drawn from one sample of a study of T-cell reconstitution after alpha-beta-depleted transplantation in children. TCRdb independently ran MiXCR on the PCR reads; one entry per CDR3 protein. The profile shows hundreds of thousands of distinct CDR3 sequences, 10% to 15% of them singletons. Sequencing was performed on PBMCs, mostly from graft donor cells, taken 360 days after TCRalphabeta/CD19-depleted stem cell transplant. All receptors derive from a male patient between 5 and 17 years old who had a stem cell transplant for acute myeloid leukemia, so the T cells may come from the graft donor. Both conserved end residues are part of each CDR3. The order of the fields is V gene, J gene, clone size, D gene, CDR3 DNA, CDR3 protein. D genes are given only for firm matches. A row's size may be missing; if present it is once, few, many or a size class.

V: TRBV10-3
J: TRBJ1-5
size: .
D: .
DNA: TGTGCCATCAGTGAGTCTCCGACGTCGGGAGATCAGCCCCAGCATTTT
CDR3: CAISESPTSGDQPQHF

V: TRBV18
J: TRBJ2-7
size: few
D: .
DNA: TGTGCCAGCTCACCAACGGACGGTACCTACGAGCAGTACTTC
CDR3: CASSPTDGTYEQYF

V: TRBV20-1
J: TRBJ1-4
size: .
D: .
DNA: TGCAGTGCTATAGTCGTTGAAAAACTGTTTTTT
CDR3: CSAIVVEKLFF

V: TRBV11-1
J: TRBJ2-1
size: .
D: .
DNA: TGTGCCAGCAGCTTAGGGAGACGTGAGCAGTTCTTC
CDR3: CASSLGRREQFF

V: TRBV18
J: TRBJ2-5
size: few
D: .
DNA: TGTGCCAGCTCACCACTTTTCCGAGACCAAGAGACCCAGTACTTC
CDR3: CASSPLFRDQETQYF

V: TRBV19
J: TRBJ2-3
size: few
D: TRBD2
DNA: TGTGCCAGTAGTATCAGCGGGAGTGGTACAGATACGCAGTATTTT
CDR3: CASSISGSGTDTQYF

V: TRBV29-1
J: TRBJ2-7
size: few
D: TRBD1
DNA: TGCAGCGTGCAGGACAGGGGCTCCTACGAGCAGTACTTC
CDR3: CSVQDRGSYEQYF

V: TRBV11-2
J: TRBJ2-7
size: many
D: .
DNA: TGTGCCAGCAACTTTCTACAGGGCTCTTACGAGCAGTACTTC
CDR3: CASNFLQGSYEQYF

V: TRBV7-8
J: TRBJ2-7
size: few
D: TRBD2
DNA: TGTGCCAGCAGCTTTATCAGCGGGGCCGAGCAGTACTTC
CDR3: CASSFISGAEQYF

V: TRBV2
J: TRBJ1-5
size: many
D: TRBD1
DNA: TGTGCCAGCAGTGAAAACAGGGGAAGCAATCAGCCCCAGCATTTT
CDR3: CASSENRGSNQPQHF

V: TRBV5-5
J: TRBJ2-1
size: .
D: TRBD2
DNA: TGTGCCAGCAGCCGTACTAGCGGGACGACCAATGAGCAGTTCTTC
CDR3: CASSRTSGTTNEQFF

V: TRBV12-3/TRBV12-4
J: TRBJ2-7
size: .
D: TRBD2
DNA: TGTGCCAGCAGCTTAAGGACTAGCGCCAACGAGCAGTACTTC
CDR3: CASSLRTSANEQYF

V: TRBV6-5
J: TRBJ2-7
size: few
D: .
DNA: TGTGCCAGCAGTCACCTGGCGGGGCCTGGCCACGAGCAGTACTTC
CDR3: CASSHLAGPGHEQYF

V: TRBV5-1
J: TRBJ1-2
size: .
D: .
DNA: TGCGCCAGCAGCGTTAAGGGGCATGGCTACACCTTC
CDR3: CASSVKGHGYTF

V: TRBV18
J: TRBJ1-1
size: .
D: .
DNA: TGTGCCAGCTCACGACGGGACGGGAACACTGAAGCTTTCTTT
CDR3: CASSRRDGNTEAFF

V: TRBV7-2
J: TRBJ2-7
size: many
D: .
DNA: TGTGCCAGCGGACGGCCCTACGAGCAGTACTTC
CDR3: CASGRPYEQYF

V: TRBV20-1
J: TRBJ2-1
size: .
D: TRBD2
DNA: TGCAGTGCTGTTGACCAGGGCGGGAGGGCCTGGAATGAGCAGTTCTTC
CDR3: CSAVDQGGRAWNEQFF

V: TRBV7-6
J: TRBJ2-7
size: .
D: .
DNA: TGTGCCAGCAGCCAGGGCGCCGCCGAGCAGTACTTC
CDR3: CASSQGAAEQYF

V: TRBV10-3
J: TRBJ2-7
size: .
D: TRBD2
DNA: TGTGCCATCAGTGAGTCCGGGACTAGCAACGAGCAGTACTTC
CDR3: CAISESGTSNEQYF

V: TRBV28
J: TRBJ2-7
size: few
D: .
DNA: TGTGCCAGCAGTCCGCACCTCCAGGGTAGGGTTGGCGAGCAGTACTTC
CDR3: CASSPHLQGRVGEQYF

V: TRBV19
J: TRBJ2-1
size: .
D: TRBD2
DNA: TGTGCCAGTAGTTCCCGGCGGGGGGTCTCCTACAATGAGCAGTTCTTC
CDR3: CASSSRRGVSYNEQFF

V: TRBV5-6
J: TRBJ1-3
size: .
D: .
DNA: TGTGCCAGCAGTCGTTCGCCCGGGACACCTGGAAACACCATATATTTT
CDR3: CASSRSPGTPGNTIYF

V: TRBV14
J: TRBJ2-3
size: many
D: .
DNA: TGTGCCAGCAGCCAATCGGGCAGGGATACGCAGTATTTT
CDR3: CASSQSGRDTQYF

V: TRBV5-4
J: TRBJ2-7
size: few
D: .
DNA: TGTGCCAGCAGCTTGGCAAGAGGCCTTTGGGACGAGCAGTACTTC
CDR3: CASSLARGLWDEQYF

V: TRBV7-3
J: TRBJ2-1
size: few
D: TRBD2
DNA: TGTGCCAGCAGCTCGCTAACGGGAGGGCGGGATGAGCAGTTCTTC
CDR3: CASSSLTGGRDEQFF

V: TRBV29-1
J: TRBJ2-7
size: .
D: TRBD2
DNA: TGCAGCGTTGAAATGTTTGGAACTAGCGGGAGTATGAAGCAGTACTTC
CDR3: CSVEMFGTSGSMKQYF

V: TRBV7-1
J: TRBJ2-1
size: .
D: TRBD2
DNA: TGTGCCAGCAGCTCGCTAGCGGGAGGGCCTTTGGGCAATGAGCAGTTCTTC
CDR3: CASSSLAGGPLGNEQFF